The T cell receptor (beta chain) under discussion was sequenced for a study of circulating CD8 cells and anti-PD-1 response in melanoma. Overall study findings and caveats: Expanded sorted subsets were checked for tumor reactivity using peptides. TIGIT repertoires were least diverse, DNEG repertoires most diverse.

The CDR3 has 13 amino acids. From germline, CDR1 is MNHEY and CDR2 SMNVEV (reference sequence). Live CD3+CD8+TCRalphabeta+ cells were sorted into four subsets by PD-1 and/or TIGIT. As regards this clonotype: Its target is unknown. One end of the junction fails to match germline, which may point to a read error.

The QIAseq Immune Repertoire TCR panel built the libraries from around 15 ng of total RNA. TCRdb re-called the reads with MiXCR, one entry per CDR3 protein. The sample carries 2,000 to 3,000 distinct CDR3 sequences, 7.9% recorded once. The sequences come from CD8+ T cells from PBMCs, collected at baseline or after one month of anti-PD-1 therapy (not recorded which). This sequence originates from a human donor with melanoma. The chain has TRBV27 and TRBJ2-2; no definite D call. The CDR3 region has the DNA TGTGCCAGCAGTCTTCGCCCCCCCGGTGAGCTGTTTTTT. It specifies CASSLRPPGELFF.